This T cell receptor beta chain was found in a study of patients and donors after allogeneic stem cell transplantation. Germline V gene lookup returns CDR1 DFQATT and CDR2 SNEGSKA (reference sequence). The trim removed 1 base at V and 2 bases at J, leaving 10 bases unmatched. The CDR3 contains 17 residues. TCRdb redid the calling of the RT-PCR reads with MiXCR, one entry per CDR3 protein. The sample includes 190,000 or so distinct CDR3 sequences, roughly 38% of them seen just once. The source of this sequence is a human donor who was either an allogeneic HSCT recipient or a stem cell or donor lymphocyte infusion donor (not recorded which). It is not recorded whose cells these are; they may come from a transplant donor. Sequenced sample: blood, either unsorted or a sorted T cell fraction (not recorded which). The chain couples TRBV20-1 to TRBJ2-7; the match to TRBD1 covers 11 bases. CDR3 coding DNA: TGCAGTGCTAGAGGGCCCGCCGGGACAGGGGGGGCCTACGAGCAGTACTTC. It is translated as CSARGPAGTGGAYEQYF.